This T cell receptor beta chain was obtained from a study of regulatory T cells in long-lasting Graves disease. Indicated time point: newly diagnosed GD, antithyroid drugs for less than 3 months. PBMCs were the source of the RNA used for TCR sequencing. Sequencing libraries for TCR beta were prepared with iRepertoire HTBI primers and Arm-PCR of CDR3 regions. MiXCR was run by TCRdb on the multiplex PCR reads, yielding one entry per CDR3 protein. The sample lists 550,000 to 600,000 distinct CDR3 sequences, about 16% occurring once. V was pared by 2 bases and J by 1 base, with 8 bases between. CDR1 is DFQATT, CDR2 SNEGSKA, per germline (reference sequence). CDR3 size: 13 residues. These same data were also listed under a study on T cells in Graves' hyperthyroidism and ophthalmopathy.

The chain employs TRBV20-1 and TRBJ1-1; D is unresolved. This receptor was obtained from a young man with Graves disease. The specimen comprised peripheral blood mononuclear cells (PBMCs), sampled at new diagnosis, from a patient treated with antithyroid drugs. In nucleotides, the CDR3 is TGCAGTGCTAGACCGGGTAGGAACACTGAAGCTTTCTTT. Its translation is CSARPGRNTEAFF.